A selection of T cell receptor beta chains follows, all from one sample in a study of CXCR4 blockade with PD-1 therapy in pancreatic cancer. Repertoires were generated with immunoSEQ multiplex PCR, while TCRdb's copy carries only in-frame clones and drops some. The data show approximately 2,400 clones, with about 40% seen just once and 15% held by the top ten. Input material: tumor tissue. These receptors all come from a human donor with pancreatic ductal adenocarcinoma. Each CDR3 is given without its conserved first and last residue. The D gene is left open where the match is weak.

J gene: TRBJ2-1
V gene: TRBV6-8
CDR3 length: 13
D gene: -
CDR3 protein: ASSRGTPSYNEQF

J gene: TRBJ2-7
V gene: TRBV28
CDR3 length: 13
D gene: -
CDR3 protein: ASSQWTASAYEQY

J gene: TRBJ2-1
V gene: TRBV5-1
CDR3 length: 13
D gene: -
CDR3 protein: ASSLEGQAYNEQF

J gene: TRBJ1-1
V gene: TRBV29-1
CDR3 length: 10
D gene: -
CDR3 protein: SVEHGTFQAF

J gene: TRBJ1-1
V gene: TRBV11-3
CDR3 length: 12
D gene: -
CDR3 protein: ASSLEGRATEAF

J gene: TRBJ1-1
V gene: TRBV18
CDR3 length: 13
D gene: -
CDR3 protein: ASSPPSRGGTEAF

J gene: TRBJ1-6
V gene: TRBV11-3
CDR3 length: 12
D gene: TRBD1
CDR3 protein: ASSLGDRNSPLH

J gene: TRBJ2-1
V gene: TRBV6-8
CDR3 length: 15
D gene: -
CDR3 protein: AIKQLDYGVGGDEQF

J gene: TRBJ2-6
V gene: TRBV6-8
CDR3 length: 14
D gene: -
CDR3 protein: ASRSPKRSGANVLT

J gene: TRBJ2-5
V gene: TRBV15
CDR3 length: 12
D gene: TRBD1
CDR3 protein: ATSGGQGPETQY

J gene: TRBJ2-1
V gene: TRBV10-2
CDR3 length: 18
D gene: TRBD2
CDR3 protein: ASSEHMTSGSAIGYNEQF

J gene: TRBJ1-2
V gene: TRBV30
CDR3 length: 9
D gene: -
CDR3 protein: AWSPNYGYT

J gene: TRBJ1-4
V gene: TRBV18
CDR3 length: 14
D gene: TRBD1
CDR3 protein: ASSRRDRGNNEKLF

J gene: TRBJ2-1
V gene: TRBV7-7
CDR3 length: 14
D gene: TRBD1
CDR3 protein: ASSLAGQGSYNEQF

J gene: TRBJ2-1
V gene: TRBV18
CDR3 length: 17
D gene: TRBD1
CDR3 protein: ASSPMTGFGTMSYNEQF

J gene: TRBJ2-7
V gene: TRBV28
CDR3 length: 12
D gene: -
CDR3 protein: ASSSYTVPYEQY

J gene: TRBJ2-1
V gene: TRBV6-8
CDR3 length: 12
D gene: -
CDR3 protein: ASSYSTAYNEQF

J gene: TRBJ2-3
V gene: TRBV19
CDR3 length: 12
D gene: -
CDR3 protein: ASSMGGFTDTQY

J gene: TRBJ2-1
V gene: TRBV18
CDR3 length: 15
D gene: -
CDR3 protein: ASSPTGAHGGPNEQF

J gene: TRBJ2-5
V gene: TRBV7-6
CDR3 length: 14
D gene: -
CDR3 protein: ASRLSSAQEWETQY

J gene: TRBJ1-1
V gene: TRBV28
CDR3 length: 10
D gene: -
CDR3 protein: ASGTRDTEAF

J gene: TRBJ2-3
V gene: TRBV9
CDR3 length: 12
D gene: -
CDR3 protein: ASSDRGATDTQY

J gene: TRBJ2-5
V gene: TRBV19
CDR3 length: 16
D gene: TRBD2
CDR3 protein: ASSIGSGGAALQETQY

J gene: TRBJ1-2
V gene: TRBV4-1
CDR3 length: 13
D gene: TRBD1
CDR3 protein: ASSQGRTGNYGYT

J gene: TRBJ1-6
V gene: TRBV30
CDR3 length: 11
D gene: -
CDR3 protein: ACRSSYNSPLH

J gene: TRBJ2-3
V gene: TRBV28
CDR3 length: 11
D gene: -
CDR3 protein: ASNDRRTDTQY

J gene: TRBJ1-2
V gene: TRBV12-5
CDR3 length: 12
D gene: TRBD1
CDR3 protein: ASGTPGQGYGYT

J gene: TRBJ1-3
V gene: TRBV19
CDR3 length: 11
D gene: -
CDR3 protein: ASTRDRLHTIY

J gene: TRBJ2-3
V gene: TRBV15
CDR3 length: 12
D gene: -
CDR3 protein: ATSREQNTDTQY

J gene: TRBJ1-2
V gene: TRBV9
CDR3 length: 13
D gene: -
CDR3 protein: ASSVRSGGNYGYT

J gene: TRBJ2-7
V gene: TRBV6-8
CDR3 length: 11
D gene: TRBD2
CDR3 protein: ASSRGSQNEQY

J gene: TRBJ2-3
V gene: TRBV19
CDR3 length: 10
D gene: -
CDR3 protein: ASRDLTDTQY

J gene: TRBJ2-7
V gene: TRBV11-3
CDR3 length: 12
D gene: TRBD2
CDR3 protein: ASSLGPTSGRMY

J gene: TRBJ2-7
V gene: TRBV19
CDR3 length: 11
D gene: TRBD2
CDR3 protein: ASSPGLVYEQY

J gene: TRBJ2-3
V gene: TRBV11-3
CDR3 length: 13
D gene: TRBD2
CDR3 protein: ASSLRGGSTDTQY

J gene: TRBJ2-1
V gene: TRBV9
CDR3 length: 13
D gene: TRBD2
CDR3 protein: ASSAQLAGVHEQF

J gene: TRBJ1-5
V gene: TRBV28
CDR3 length: 12
D gene: -
CDR3 protein: ATMDTFSNQPQH

J gene: TRBJ2-1
V gene: TRBV19
CDR3 length: 11
D gene: -
CDR3 protein: ANSIEFYNEQF

J gene: TRBJ2-5
V gene: TRBV15
CDR3 length: 15
D gene: -
CDR3 protein: ATSTSLDLSFWETQY

J gene: TRBJ1-1
V gene: TRBV18
CDR3 length: 12
D gene: TRBD1
CDR3 protein: ASSPTPGQNEAF

J gene: TRBJ2-3
V gene: TRBV6-8
CDR3 length: 15
D gene: TRBD2
CDR3 protein: ASSRRLAGGDTDTQY

J gene: TRBJ2-3
V gene: TRBV11-3
CDR3 length: 14
D gene: TRBD2
CDR3 protein: ASSFQRGALTDTQY

J gene: TRBJ2-3
V gene: TRBV29-1
CDR3 length: 13
D gene: TRBD1
CDR3 protein: SVDSRGQGTDTQY

J gene: TRBJ1-2
V gene: TRBV30
CDR3 length: 9
D gene: -
CDR3 protein: AWSGDSGYT

J gene: TRBJ1-4
V gene: TRBV25-1
CDR3 length: 12
D gene: -
CDR3 protein: ASTPGPSNEKLF

J gene: TRBJ1-4
V gene: TRBV6-7
CDR3 length: 12
D gene: -
CDR3 protein: ASRGAGLNEKLF